Sequencing of this T cell receptor (beta chain) was carried out in a study of blood T cell repertoires in COVID-19. Across the whole study: T cells, B-cell-depleted T cells, or PBMCs provided the cDNA or gDNA that served as material.

Libraries were prepared by immunoSEQ multiplex PCR; TCRdb keeps only in-frame clonotypes and omits some of them. The sample contains over 100,000 clones, around four fifths of which appear only once. The CDR3 is made up of 15 amino acids. Looked up from germline, CDR1 is SGHNT and CDR2 is YENEEA. Trimming cost V 1 base and J 2 bases, with 9 bases left between them. Input material: peripheral blood. V is TRBV11-3 and J is TRBJ2-1; TRBD2 might be the D (5 bases). The origin of this receptor is a man aged 55 to 70 with active or convalescent COVID-19. CDR3 nucleotide sequence: TGTGCCAGCAGCTTAGGCGGGCCCGCCTACAATGAGCAGTTCTTC. This sequence encodes CASSLGGPAYNEQFF.